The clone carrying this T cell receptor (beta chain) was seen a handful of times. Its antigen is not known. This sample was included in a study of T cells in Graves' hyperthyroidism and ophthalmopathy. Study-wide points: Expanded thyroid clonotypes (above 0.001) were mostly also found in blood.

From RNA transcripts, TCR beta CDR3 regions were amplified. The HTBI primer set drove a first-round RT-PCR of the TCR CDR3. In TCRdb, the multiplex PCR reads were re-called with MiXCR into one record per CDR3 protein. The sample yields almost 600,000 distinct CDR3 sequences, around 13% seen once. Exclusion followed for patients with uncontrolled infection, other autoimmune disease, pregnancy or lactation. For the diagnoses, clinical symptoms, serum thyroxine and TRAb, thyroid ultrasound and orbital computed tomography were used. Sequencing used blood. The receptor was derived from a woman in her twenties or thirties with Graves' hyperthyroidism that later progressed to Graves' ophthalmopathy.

CDR3 residues: CASSYPTGGGPEAFF. CDR3 nucleotide sequence: TGTGCCAGCAGTTACCCGACAGGGGGAGGGCCTGAAGCTTTCTTT. The chain carries TRBV6-2 or TRBV6-3 and TRBJ1-1, with TRBD1 matching over 9 bases. The junction had 7 bases not matched to a gene; V was cut back by 2 bases and J by 6 bases. The CDR3 contains 15 residues. Germline V gene lookup returns CDR1 MNHEY and CDR2 SVGEGT.